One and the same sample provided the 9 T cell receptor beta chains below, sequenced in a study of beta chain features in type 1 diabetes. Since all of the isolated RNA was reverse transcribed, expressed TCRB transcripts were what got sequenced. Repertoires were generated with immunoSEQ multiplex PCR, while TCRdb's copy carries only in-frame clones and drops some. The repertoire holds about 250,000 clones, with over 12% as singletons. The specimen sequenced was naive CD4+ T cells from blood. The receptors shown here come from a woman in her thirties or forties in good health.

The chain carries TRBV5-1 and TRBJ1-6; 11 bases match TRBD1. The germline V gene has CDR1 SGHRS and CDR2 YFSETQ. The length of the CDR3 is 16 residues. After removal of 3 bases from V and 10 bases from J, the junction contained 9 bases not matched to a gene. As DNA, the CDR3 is TGCGCCAGCAGCTACGAAAAAGGACAGGGGGCCTCACCCCTCCACTTT. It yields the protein CASSYEKGQGASPLHF.

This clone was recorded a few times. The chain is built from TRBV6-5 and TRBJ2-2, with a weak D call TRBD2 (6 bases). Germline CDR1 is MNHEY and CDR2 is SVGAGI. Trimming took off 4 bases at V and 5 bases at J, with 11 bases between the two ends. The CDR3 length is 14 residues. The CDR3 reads CASSSGSGTGELFF. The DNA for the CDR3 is TGTGCCAGCAGTTCCGGGAGCGGGACCGGGGAGCTGTTTTTT.

This chain's CDR3 is CASSLARRGFDEQYF. The CDR3 DNA reads as TGTGCCAGCAGCTTGGCACGGAGGGGCTTCGACGAGCAGTACTTC. The rearrangement uses TRBV5-8 and TRBJ2-7; D might be TRBD2 (6 bases). This CDR3 comprises 15 residues. Germline CDR1 SGHTS, CDR2 YDEGEE. V lost 0 bases to trimming and J lost 5 bases, with 15 bases between them.

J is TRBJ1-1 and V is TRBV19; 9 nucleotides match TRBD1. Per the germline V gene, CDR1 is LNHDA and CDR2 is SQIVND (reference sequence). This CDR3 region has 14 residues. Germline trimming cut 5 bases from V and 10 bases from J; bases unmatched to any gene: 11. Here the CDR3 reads CASSPRDRVVSAFF. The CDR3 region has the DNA TGTGCCAGTAGTCCTCGGGACAGGGTCGTATCAGCTTTCTTT.

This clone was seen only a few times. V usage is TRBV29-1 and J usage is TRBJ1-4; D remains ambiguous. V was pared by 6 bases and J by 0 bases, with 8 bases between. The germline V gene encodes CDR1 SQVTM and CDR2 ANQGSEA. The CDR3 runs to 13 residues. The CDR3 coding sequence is TGCAGCGTCCCAGAATCAACTAATGAAAAACTGTTTTTT. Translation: CSVPESTNEKLFF.

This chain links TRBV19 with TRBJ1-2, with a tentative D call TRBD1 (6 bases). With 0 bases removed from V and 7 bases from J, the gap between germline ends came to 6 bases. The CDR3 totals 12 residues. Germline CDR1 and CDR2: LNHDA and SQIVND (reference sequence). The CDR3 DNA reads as TGTGCCAGTAGTATAGACAGGGGTGGCTACACCTTC. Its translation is CASSIDRGGYTF.

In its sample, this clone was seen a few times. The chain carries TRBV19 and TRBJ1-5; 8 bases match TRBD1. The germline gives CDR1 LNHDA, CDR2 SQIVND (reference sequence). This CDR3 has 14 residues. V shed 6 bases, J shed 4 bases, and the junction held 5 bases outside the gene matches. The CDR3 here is CASRSGTGNQPQHF. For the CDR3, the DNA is TGTGCCAGTAGGTCCGGGACAGGAAATCAGCCCCAGCATTTT.

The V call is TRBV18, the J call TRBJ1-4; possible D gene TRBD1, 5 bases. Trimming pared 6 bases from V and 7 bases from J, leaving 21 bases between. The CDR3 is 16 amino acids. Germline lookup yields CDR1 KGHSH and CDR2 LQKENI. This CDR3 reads CASSQSAGGRGEKLFF. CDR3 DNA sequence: TGTGCCAGCTCCCAAAGCGCCGGGGGACGGGGTGAAAAACTGTTTTTT.

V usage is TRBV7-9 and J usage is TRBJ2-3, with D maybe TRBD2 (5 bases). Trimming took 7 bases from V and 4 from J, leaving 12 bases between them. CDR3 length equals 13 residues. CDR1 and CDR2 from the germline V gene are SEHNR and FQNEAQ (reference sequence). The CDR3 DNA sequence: TGTGCCAGCAACCGGGATCGGGCAGATACGCAGTATTTT. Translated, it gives CASNRDRADTQYF.